A selection of T cell receptor beta chains follows, all from one sample in a study of identical twins. Via MiXCR, TCRdb re-called the 5' RACE reads, giving one row per CDR3 protein. The data contain 210,000 or so distinct CDR3 sequences, around 8.1% of them singletons. These data were likewise used in another study, on yellow fever vaccine responses in identical twins.

Sequenced sample: memory (CD45RO+) T cells sorted from blood. The receptor set was obtained from a young woman in good health. The CDR3 runs from the conserved cysteine through the conserved F or W. Each record gives: V gene, D gene, J gene, clone size, CDR3 DNA, CDR3 protein. The D gene is left open where the match is weak. Part of the rows lack a size; the others show once, few, many or a class for expanded clones.

V gene: TRBV28; D gene: -; J gene: TRBJ2-4; clone size: once; CDR3 DNA: TGTGCCAGCAGCCCCTCGGGGTCCAAAAACATTCAGTACTTC; CDR3 protein: CASSPSGSKNIQYF
V gene: TRBV6-4; D gene: -; J gene: TRBJ2-2; clone size: few; CDR3 DNA: TGTGCCAGCAGTGAAAGGGCCGAAACTCACACCGGGGAGCTGTTTTTT; CDR3 protein: CASSERAETHTGELFF
V gene: TRBV28; D gene: TRBD1; J gene: TRBJ2-1; clone size: few; CDR3 DNA: TGTGCCAGCAGACACAGGGGTGATGAGCAGTTCTTC; CDR3 protein: CASRHRGDEQFF
V gene: TRBV6-2/TRBV6-3; D gene: TRBD1; J gene: TRBJ2-2; clone size: -; CDR3 DNA: TGTGCCAGCACCCTAGGGACAGCCGCGAACACCGGGGAGCTGTTTTTT; CDR3 protein: CASTLGTAANTGELFF
V gene: TRBV18; D gene: -; J gene: TRBJ1-5; clone size: -; CDR3 DNA: TGTGCCAGCTCACGGGACCCGGATCAGCCCCAGCATTTT; CDR3 protein: CASSRDPDQPQHF
V gene: TRBV4-3; D gene: TRBD2; J gene: TRBJ2-5; clone size: few; CDR3 DNA: TGCGCCAGCAGCCAAGATCTAGGACTAGCGGAGACCCAGTACTTC; CDR3 protein: CASSQDLGLAETQYF
V gene: TRBV12-3/TRBV12-4; D gene: -; J gene: TRBJ1-5; clone size: many; CDR3 DNA: TGTGCCAGCAGTTTGGACACAGATCAGCCCCAGCATTTT; CDR3 protein: CASSLDTDQPQHF
V gene: TRBV9; D gene: TRBD2; J gene: TRBJ2-7; clone size: -; CDR3 DNA: TGTGCCAGCAGCGTAGGGCGCCTAGCGGACTCCTACGAGCAGTACTTC; CDR3 protein: CASSVGRLADSYEQYF
V gene: TRBV5-1; D gene: -; J gene: TRBJ2-5; clone size: many; CDR3 DNA: TGCGCCAGCAGCCCCCCGTCGGGGCGGTACATGGAGACCCAGTACTTC; CDR3 protein: CASSPPSGRYMETQYF
V gene: TRBV7-9; D gene: -; J gene: TRBJ1-2; clone size: few; CDR3 DNA: TGTGCCAGCAGTTACGGGACTCAACAGGGCTACACCTTC; CDR3 protein: CASSYGTQQGYTF
V gene: TRBV20-1; D gene: -; J gene: TRBJ2-5; clone size: many; CDR3 DNA: TGCAGTGCTAGGGGGAAGGCGGAGACCCAGTACTTC; CDR3 protein: CSARGKAETQYF
V gene: TRBV9; D gene: TRBD2; J gene: TRBJ2-7; clone size: few; CDR3 DNA: TGTGCCAGCAGCGTTAGCGGGGGGATGGACGAGCAGTACTTC; CDR3 protein: CASSVSGGMDEQYF